A selection of T cell receptor beta chains follows, all from one sample in a study of blood T cell repertoires in COVID-19. Libraries were prepared by immunoSEQ multiplex PCR; TCRdb keeps only in-frame clonotypes and omits some of them. Of roughly 100,000 clones detected, 84% appear once; the ten largest clones hold around 4.5%. The material sequenced was peripheral blood. The receptor set was obtained from a human donor in a cohort sampled during active COVID-19. Each CDR3 is given with its conserved first and last residue. The order of the fields is V gene, D gene, J gene, clone size, CDR3 length, CDR3 DNA, CDR3 protein. The D gene is left open where the match is weak. A clone size is listed for some rows: how often the clone was seen (once, few, many), or a class if it is expanded.

TRBV4-3	TRBD1	TRBJ1-5	few	14	TGCGCCAGCAGCCAGGCGGGAGGGGGCCAGCCCCAGCATTTT	CASSQAGGGQPQHF
TRBV9	.	TRBJ1-6	.	12	TGTGCCAGCAGCAGGGAGAATTCACCCCTCCACTTT	CASSRENSPLHF
TRBV10-3	.	TRBJ2-7	.	13	TGTGCCATCAGTGGTACAGTCTCCTACGAGCAGTACTTC	CAISGTVSYEQYF
TRBV11-2	TRBD2	TRBJ2-7	.	14	TGTGCCAGCAGGCCTGCCGGGGGGTACTACGAGCAGTACTTC	CASRPAGGYYEQYF
TRBV18	.	TRBJ1-5	.	12	TGTGCCAGCTCACCACCTCAACAGCCCCAGCATTTT	CASSPPQQPQHF
TRBV5-1	.	TRBJ1-2	once	14	TGCGCCAGCAGCTTGGGGACAGCCGGCTATGGCTACACCTTC	CASSLGTAGYGYTF
TRBV19	.	TRBJ1-1	few	14	TGTGCCAGTAGTATAGGAGGGTTGAGCACTGAAGCTTTCTTT	CASSIGGLSTEAFF
TRBV19	TRBD2	TRBJ2-3	.	15	TGTGCCAGTAGTACCTCACTAGCGGGGGCAGATACGCAGTATTTT	CASSTSLAGADTQYF
TRBV9	.	TRBJ2-2	.	17	TGTGCCAGCAGCGTAGGCGACAGGACAACGAACACCGGGGAGCTGTTTTTT	CASSVGDRTTNTGELFF
TRBV6-5	TRBD1	TRBJ1-2	.	15	TGTGCCAGCAGTTTCGACAGGGGGCTCGACTATGGCTACACCTTC	CASSFDRGLDYGYTF
TRBV19	TRBD1	TRBJ1-1	few	14	TGTGCCAGTATCAGGGACAGGGTTAACACTGAAGCTTTCTTT	CASIRDRVNTEAFF
TRBV19	.	TRBJ1-2	.	13	TGTGCCAGTAGTATAGACCGGGGGAGCGGCTACACCTTC	CASSIDRGSGYTF
TRBV6-6	.	TRBJ2-5	.	15	TGTGCCAGCAGTGACGCGGGTGTTTTTGGAGAGACCCAGTACTTC	CASSDAGVFGETQYF
TRBV28	.	TRBJ1-5	few	13	TGTGCCAGCAGGTTATCGGGATATCAGCCCCAGCATTTT	CASRLSGYQPQHF
TRBV3-1/TRBV3-2	.	TRBJ1-6	.	16	TGTGCCAGCAGCCAAGTTGACGGGACCTATAATTCACCCCTCCACTTT	CASSQVDGTYNSPLHF
TRBV5-1	.	TRBJ2-7	.	14	TGCGCCAGCAGACCGACAGTCGGAGACTACGAGCAGTACTTC	CASRPTVGDYEQYF
TRBV10-3	.	TRBJ2-1	.	17	TGTGCCATCAGTGAGTTTTTCGGGGGGCGATATGGCAATGAGCAGTTCTTC	CAISEFFGGRYGNEQFF
TRBV19	.	TRBJ1-6	.	12	TGTGCCAGTAGTCCCAATAATTCACCCCTCCACTTT	CASSPNNSPLHF
TRBV28	TRBD1	TRBJ1-6	.	14	TGTGCCTGCTGCTTAGGACAGGGGAATTCACCCCTCCACTTT	CACCLGQGNSPLHF
TRBV18	TRBD1	TRBJ1-3	.	16	TGTGCCAGCTCACCATCGGGACAGCTCTCTGGAAACACCATATATTTT	CASSPSGQLSGNTIYF
TRBV7-8	.	TRBJ1-1	.	14	TGTGCCAGCAGCCACCGGGAGGCTGGACTTGAAGCTTTCTTT	CASSHREAGLEAFF
TRBV9	.	TRBJ2-7	.	16	TGTGCCAGCAGCGTAGCTGGGGGGGCCTCCTCCTACGAGCAGTACTTC	CASSVAGGASSYEQYF
TRBV21-1	.	TRBJ2-6	.	18	TGTGCCAGCAGCACTTGGACTAGCGGATCCTCTGGGGCCAACGTCCTGACTTTC	CASSTWTSGSSGANVLTF
TRBV7-3	TRBD2	TRBJ2-2	.	15	TGTGCCAGCAGCTCCAGCGGGGACAACACCGGGGAGCTGTTTTTT	CASSSSGDNTGELFF
TRBV11-3	.	TRBJ1-1	.	15	TGTGCCAGCAGCACACCCGCGGGGAGGGGGACTGAAGCTTTCTTT	CASSTPAGRGTEAFF
TRBV6-5	.	TRBJ2-7	.	13	TGTGCCAGCACCGGGAACAACCCCTACGAGCAGTACTTC	CASTGNNPYEQYF
TRBV11-3	TRBD2	TRBJ2-1	.	15	TGTGCCAGCAGCTTACCGGGGGGGCAGTACAATGAGCAGTTCTTC	CASSLPGGQYNEQFF
TRBV5-6	TRBD2	TRBJ2-3	.	16	TGTGCCAGCAGTAGCAGACTAGCGGGGTTCACAGATACGCAGTATTTT	CASSSRLAGFTDTQYF
TRBV19	TRBD2	TRBJ2-2	.	18	TGTGCCAGTGGCTATCATGCCGGGACTAGGGGACGGGTCGGGGAGCTGTTTTTT	CASGYHAGTRGRVGELFF
TRBV27	TRBD1	TRBJ2-5	.	14	TGTGCCAGCAGTTGGGGACAGGGAGAAGAGACCCAGTACTTC	CASSWGQGEETQYF
TRBV28	.	TRBJ2-7	.	12	TGTGCCAGCAGTTCCCCCCGTTACGAGCAGTACTTC	CASSSPRYEQYF
TRBV4-2	TRBD1	TRBJ1-3	.	17	TGTGCCAGCAGCCCCGGGACAGGACTTAGCTCTGGAAACACCATATATTTT	CASSPGTGLSSGNTIYF
TRBV11-1	.	TRBJ2-5	.	15	TGTGCCAGCAGCTTCAATAGGGGCGCCCCGGGGACCCAGTACTTC	CASSFNRGAPGTQYF
TRBV4-2	.	TRBJ1-2	few	14	TGTGCCAGCAGCCAAGACACATACCTCTATGGCTACACCTTC	CASSQDTYLYGYTF
TRBV4-1	.	TRBJ2-5	.	13	TGCGCCAGCAGCCAAATCAGGGGAGAGACCCAGTACTTC	CASSQIRGETQYF
TRBV7-7	TRBD1	TRBJ2-1	.	17	TGTGCCAGCAGCCTGGACCCCGGGACAGGGAGTCGGAATGAGCAGTTCTTC	CASSLDPGTGSRNEQFF
TRBV4-3	.	TRBJ2-3	.	15	TGCGCCAGCAGCCAAGGGGGCTCGGGTACAGATACGCAGTATTTT	CASSQGGSGTDTQYF
TRBV4-2	.	TRBJ1-1	.	13	TGTGCCAGCACCAGGGGAACGGATACTGAAGCTTTCTTT	CASTRGTDTEAFF
TRBV28	.	TRBJ2-7	.	16	TGTGCCAGCAGTTTTCTCGGTCTTACTAGCTCCTACGAGCAGTACTTC	CASSFLGLTSSYEQYF
TRBV21-1	.	TRBJ2-3	once	20	TGTGCCAGCAGCGATGCCTCCCGACACGCACGGGGGGCCCTTCCAGATACGCAGTATTTT	CASSDASRHARGALPDTQYF
TRBV11-2	.	TRBJ2-1	.	15	TGTGCCAGCAGCCGAATAAATCCCCCGGACAATGAGCAGTTCTTC	CASSRINPPDNEQFF
TRBV6-1	TRBD2	TRBJ2-3	.	15	TGTGCCAGCAGTGAAACACTAGCGGGGGGGGATACGCAGTATTTT	CASSETLAGGDTQYF
TRBV7-9	.	TRBJ2-5	.	14	TGTGCCAGCAGCTTACCCCGGGGTCGAGAGACCCAGTACTTC	CASSLPRGRETQYF
TRBV5-6	.	TRBJ1-5	.	13	TGTGCCAGCAGCCAGGGAAGGAATCAGCCCCAGCATTTT	CASSQGRNQPQHF
TRBV5-4	.	TRBJ1-6	.	13	TGTGCCAGCAGCACTAGGACGGGGGAATCCCTCCACTTT	CASSTRTGESLHF
TRBV7-2	.	TRBJ2-7	.	11	TGTGCCAGCAGCTTACGCTACGAGCAGTACTTC	CASSLRYEQYF
TRBV27	.	TRBJ2-7	.	15	TGTGCCAGCAGTTTAAAATGGAGTATGACCTACGAGCAGTACTTC	CASSLKWSMTYEQYF
TRBV7-9	TRBD1	TRBJ2-3	.	14	TGTGCCAGCAGCCGACAGGGACGAACAGATACGCAGTATTTT	CASSRQGRTDTQYF
TRBV6-5	.	TRBJ1-2	.	14	TGTGCCAGCACAACAGGGCGAGCTAACTATGGCTACACCTTC	CASTTGRANYGYTF